This T cell receptor (beta chain) derives from a study of T cells in Graves' hyperthyroidism and ophthalmopathy. Whole-study findings and limits: Most clonotypes expanded in the thyroid (above 0.001) were also present in blood.

This clonotype was recorded many times. Antigen: not known. TCR beta CDR3 regions were amplified from RNA. RT-PCR in the first round (using the HTBI primer set) targeted the TCR CDR3. Each CDR3 protein gets one entry after TCRdb re-called the multiplex PCR reads with MiXCR. The data hold about 350,000 distinct CDR3 sequences, with approximately 15% observed a single time. Stable disease denoted Graves' hyperthyroidism without ophthalmopathy progression within 18 months. The receptor was derived from a young woman with Graves' hyperthyroidism. Source material: blood.

The CDR3 region is CASSFEVSYEQYF. The DNA of the CDR3 is TGCGCCAGCAGCTTTGAAGTATCTTACGAGCAGTACTTC. This chain connects TRBV5-1 to TRBJ2-7; no definite D call. Germline V lookup: CDR1 SGHRS, CDR2 YFSETQ. Deletions cut 2 bases from V and 4 bases from J, with 10 bases between. This CDR3 has 13 amino acids.